The 6 T cell receptor beta chains reported below all come from one sample, sequenced in a study of T cell changes during pregnancy in multiple sclerosis. Some clones are missing from TCRdb's copy, which holds only in-frame ones; the method was immunoSEQ multiplex PCR. The sample holds 45,000 to 50,000 clones, around nine tenths seen once. The sample here was CD4+ T cells from peripheral blood mononuclear cells, taken in the second trimester of pregnancy. These receptors originate from a female donor in good health, enrolled as a control in a pregnancy study.

This chain connects TRBV13 to TRBJ1-1; D not resolved. The V gene's germline CDR1 is PRHDT and CDR2 FYEKMQ (reference sequence). Trimming cost V 1 base and J 5 bases, with 5 bases left between them. The CDR3 spans 12 residues. The DNA of the CDR3 is TGTGCCAGCAGCTTAGATACAACTGAAGCTTTCTTT. This codes for CASSLDTTEAFF.

V usage is TRBV5-1 and J usage is TRBJ2-3; 11 nucleotides align to TRBD2. CDR1 and CDR2 (germline): SGHRS, YFSETQ. This CDR3 is built from 17 residues. The trim removed 0 bases at V and 6 bases at J, leaving 9 bases unmatched. The CDR3 protein is CASSLARDSGGADTQYF. DNA of the CDR3: TGCGCCAGCAGCTTGGCCAGGGATAGCGGGGGGGCGGATACGCAGTATTTT.

In DNA form, the CDR3 reads TGTGCCAGCAGCTTGGATTCCGGACAGGCTATCTATGGCTACACCTTC. Its translation: CASSLDSGQAIYGYTF. The V call is TRBV5-4, the J call TRBJ1-2; 7 positions agree with TRBD1. This CDR3 spans 16 amino acids. Looked up from germline, CDR1 is SGHNT and CDR2 is YYREEE (reference sequence). J lost 4 bases, V lost 0 bases, and 9 bases had no gene match.

This clone was found once. The chain carries TRBV5-5 and TRBJ1-4, with 8 bases aligning to TRBD1. V gave up 4 bases and J gave up 7 bases; unmatched junction bases: 6. Germline values: CDR1 SGHKS, CDR2 YYEKEE (reference sequence). The length of the CDR3 is 14 residues. CDR3 loop: CASSPGQAAEKLFF. The CDR3 coding sequence is TGTGCCAGCAGCCCGGGACAGGCGGCTGAAAAACTGTTTTTT.

The V call is TRBV7-2, the J call TRBJ1-2; no clear D gene. Deletions cut 3 bases from V and 0 bases from J, with 11 bases between. The CDR3 covers 15 residues. The germline gives CDR1 SGHTA, CDR2 FQGNSA. The CDR3 loop reads CASSFGSGANYGYTF. The CDR3 DNA reads TGTGCCAGCAGCTTCGGCAGTGGAGCTAACTATGGCTACACCTTC. Complete variable domain (other parts from reference TRBV7-2 and TRBJ1-2): GAGVSQSPSNKVTEKGKDVELRCDPISGHTALYWYRQSLGQGLEFLIYFQGNSAPDKSGLPSDRFSAERTGGSVSTLTIQRTQQEDSAVYLCASSFGSGANYGYTFGSGTRLTVV.

V usage is TRBV5-1 and J usage is TRBJ2-2, with a possible D match to TRBD1 (5 bases). The germline CDR1 and CDR2 sequences are SGHRS and YFSETQ. Deletions cut 3 bases from V and 4 bases from J, with 19 bases between. The CDR3 consists of 17 residues. CDR3 DNA sequence: TGCGCCAGCAGCTCGAACGCAGGGCCGACCGGCACCGGGGAGCTGTTTTTT. Amino acid sequence: CASSSNAGPTGTGELFF.